Described below is a single TCR beta chain sequence and its context. No antigen is known for it. The sample belongs to a study of cytomegalovirus exposure and HLA in healthy donors. Study overall: A previous analysis identified around 120 million unique TCR beta sequences derived from around 200 million T cells. General study findings and limits: Later genetic work tied a missense DCLRE1C variant to beta-chain V and J trimming. In a later analysis, HLA-associated TCR beta chains were more clonally expanded than equally common others.

Primers for the PCR totalled 60 Vbeta and 13 Jbeta. Assay: immunoSEQ multiplex PCR; the TCRdb copy retains only in-frame clones and omits some. The top ten clones hold around 9.8% of a sample with about 160,000 clones, more than 75% of them seen once. V dropped 8 bases and J dropped 1; count of bases not matched to a gene: 17. Per germline, CDR1 ENHRY and CDR2 SYGVKD. The CDR3 has 18 amino acids. Material: PBMCs. The origin of this receptor is a man younger than 35 in good health and CMV-seropositive. The gene calls are TRBV10-3 and TRBJ1-2; 9 bases align to TRBD1. CDR3 residues: CAIGPGTGNKRDNYGYTF. CDR3 nucleotide sequence: TGTGCCATCGGACCTGGGACAGGGAACAAAAGGGATAACTATGGCTACACCTTC.